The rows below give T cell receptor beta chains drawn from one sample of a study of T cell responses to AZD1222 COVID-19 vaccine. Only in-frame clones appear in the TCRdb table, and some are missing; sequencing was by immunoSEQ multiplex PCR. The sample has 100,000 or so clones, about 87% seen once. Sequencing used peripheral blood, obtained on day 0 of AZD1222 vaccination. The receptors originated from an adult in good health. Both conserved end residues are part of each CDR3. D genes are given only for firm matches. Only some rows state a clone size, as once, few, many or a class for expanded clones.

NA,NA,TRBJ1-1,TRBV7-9,TGTGCCAGCAGCAAACTAGGGAACACTGAAGCTTTCTTT,CASSKLGNTEAFF
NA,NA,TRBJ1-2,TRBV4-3,TGCGCCAGCAGCTCTACGAACAAATATGGCTACACCTTC,CASSSTNKYGYTF
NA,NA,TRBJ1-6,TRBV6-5,TGTGCCAGCAGTCGGGACACGGTTTCACCCCTCCACTTT,CASSRDTVSPLHF
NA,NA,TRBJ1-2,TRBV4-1,TGCGCCAGCAGTCGGGTGGGCCGGAGTCCCCAGAGGAACGGCTACACCTTC,CASSRVGRSPQRNGYTF
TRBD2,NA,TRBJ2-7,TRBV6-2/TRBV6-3,TGTGCCAGCAGTTATTCAACTAGCGGGAGGGCCTCGGACTACGAGCAGTACTTC,CASSYSTSGRASDYEQYF
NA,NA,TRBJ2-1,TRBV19,TGTGCCAGTAGTATTTACGGCGGTCTGGCGAATGAGCAGTTCTTC,CASSIYGGLANEQFF
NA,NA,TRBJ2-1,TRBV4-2,TGTGCCAGCAGCCAAGATATGGGGGGAGGGACAGTTAACTACAATGAGCAGTTCTTC,CASSQDMGGGTVNYNEQFF
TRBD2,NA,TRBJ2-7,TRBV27,TGTGCCAGCAGTCCCCCCGGGACTAGGGGAGAGGGGCAGTACTTC,CASSPPGTRGEGQYF
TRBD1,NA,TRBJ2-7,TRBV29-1,TGCAGCGTTGGGGACAGGGAGATCGAGCAGTACTTC,CSVGDREIEQYF
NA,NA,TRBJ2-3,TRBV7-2,TGTGCCAGCGCCGGAGCCTACACAGATACGCAGTATTTT,CASAGAYTDTQYF
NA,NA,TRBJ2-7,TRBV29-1,TGCAGCGTTGAAGATCAAGTGACCTACGAGCAGTACTTC,CSVEDQVTYEQYF
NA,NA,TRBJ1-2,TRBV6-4,TGTGCCAGCAGTGAATCGACAGGTTCTGGCTACACCTTC,CASSESTGSGYTF
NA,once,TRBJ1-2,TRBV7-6,TGTGCCAGCAGCTTAGATTCAGGGGTTGGTGGCTACACCTTC,CASSLDSGVGGYTF
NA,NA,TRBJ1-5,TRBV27,TGTGCCAGCAGTTCTTTCCGAGATAGCAATCAGCCCCAGCATTTT,CASSSFRDSNQPQHF
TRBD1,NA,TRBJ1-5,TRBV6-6,TGTGCCAGCAGTCCCGAGGTACGGGACAGGGATTTTTGGCGCAATCAGCCCCAGCATTTT,CASSPEVRDRDFWRNQPQHF
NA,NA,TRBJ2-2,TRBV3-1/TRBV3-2,TGTGCCAGCAGCCAGATGTCTTGGTGGGGACAAACGAACACCGGGGAGCTGTTTTTT,CASSQMSWWGQTNTGELFF
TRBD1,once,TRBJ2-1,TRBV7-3,TGTGCCAGCAGCTTGACAGGGTTGAATGAGCAGTTCTTC,CASSLTGLNEQFF
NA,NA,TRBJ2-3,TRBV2,TGTGCCAGCAGGCCGGGACTCAAAAACACAGATACGCAGTATTTT,CASRPGLKNTDTQYF
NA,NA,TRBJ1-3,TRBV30,TGTGCCTGGAGTGTACCCCCCACCATATATTTT,CAWSVPPTIYF
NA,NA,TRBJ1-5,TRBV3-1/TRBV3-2,TGTGCCAGCAGGCAGGGAAATCAGCCCCAGCATTTT,CASRQGNQPQHF
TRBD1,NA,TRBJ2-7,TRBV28,TGTGCCAGCAGTCCCGATACAGGGGGCCAGGGTTACGAGCAGTACTTC,CASSPDTGGQGYEQYF
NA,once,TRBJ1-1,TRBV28,TGTGCCAGCTCGTGGGGCACTGAAGCTTTCTTT,CASSWGTEAFF
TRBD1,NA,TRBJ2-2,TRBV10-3,TGTGCCATCAGTGTTTTACAGGGGGCGCAGACCGGGGAGCTGTTTTTT,CAISVLQGAQTGELFF
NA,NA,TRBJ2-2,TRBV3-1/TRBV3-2,TGTGCCAGCAGCCAAGTCGCCGGGGAGCTGTTTTTT,CASSQVAGELFF
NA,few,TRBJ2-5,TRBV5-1,TGCGCCAGCAGGGCCCAGGGGGGAGAGACCCAGTACTTC,CASRAQGGETQYF
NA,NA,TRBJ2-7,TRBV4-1,TGCGCCAGCAGCCAACCTCCGGGACCCCGCTCCTACGAGCAGTACTTC,CASSQPPGPRSYEQYF
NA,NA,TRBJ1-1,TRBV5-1,TGCGCCAGCAGCTTGGCAGATGAAGCTTTCTTT,CASSLADEAFF
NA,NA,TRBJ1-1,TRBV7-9,TGTGCCAGCGGCCGATCTTTGCGTACTGAAGCTTTCTTT,CASGRSLRTEAFF
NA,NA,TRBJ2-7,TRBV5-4,TGTGCCAGCAGCTTGGCCGGGCAAGGGGCCCACGAGCAGTACTTC,CASSLAGQGAHEQYF
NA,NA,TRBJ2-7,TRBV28,TGTGCCAGCAGAACTATAAGGGACGAGCAGTACTTC,CASRTIRDEQYF
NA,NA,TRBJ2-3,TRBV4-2,TGTGCCAGCAGCCAAGGTCGCGGAGATACGCAGTATTTT,CASSQGRGDTQYF
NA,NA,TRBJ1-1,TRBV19,TGTGCCAGTAGTATAGATGTGGGACTGGACACTGAAGCTTTCTTT,CASSIDVGLDTEAFF
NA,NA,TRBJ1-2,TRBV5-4,TGTGCCAGCAGCTCAACAGGGACTCGGGGCTACACCTTC,CASSSTGTRGYTF
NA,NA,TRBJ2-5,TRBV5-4,TGTGCCAGCAGCTTATCATGGATTCAAGAGACCCAGTACTTC,CASSLSWIQETQYF
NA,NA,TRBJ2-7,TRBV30,TGTGCCTGGAGTGTACGGAGTAGCGCCTACGAGCAGTACTTC,CAWSVRSSAYEQYF
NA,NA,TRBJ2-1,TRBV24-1,TGTGCCACCAGTGATCCACGGAACCCTTACAATGAGCAGTTCTTC,CATSDPRNPYNEQFF
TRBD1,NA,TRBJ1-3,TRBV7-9,TGTGCCAGCAGCGGCCGGGACAGGCCCTCTGGAAACACCATATATTTT,CASSGRDRPSGNTIYF
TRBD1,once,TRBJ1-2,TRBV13,TGTGCCAGCAGCTTAGGGGGACAGGAGAACTATGGCTACACCTTC,CASSLGGQENYGYTF
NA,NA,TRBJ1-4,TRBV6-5,TGTGCCAGCAACCCACGGGGTGGAATGGAGGAAAAACTGTTTTTT,CASNPRGGMEEKLFF